Listed below are T cell receptor beta chains from one sample, sequenced in a study of cytomegalovirus exposure and HLA in healthy donors. Sequencing was performed with immunoSEQ multiplex PCR; in TCRdb, only in-frame clones are kept and a portion is missing. The sample includes about 120,000 clones, about 8.6% seen only once; the top ten take around 5.8%. Material: PBMCs. All receptors come from a woman in her thirties or forties in good health and CMV-seropositive. The CDR3 runs from the conserved cysteine through the conserved F or W. The order of the fields is D gene, clone size, J gene, V gene, CDR3 protein, CDR3 DNA. A D gene is named only where the DNA matches it firmly. Clone size is given for some rows only: seen once, a few or many times, or a class if the clone is expanded.

D gene: .
clone size: .
J gene: TRBJ2-7
V gene: TRBV19
CDR3 protein: CASSIAKQSYEQYF
CDR3 DNA: TGTGCCAGTAGTATAGCGAAACAATCATACGAGCAGTACTTC

D gene: TRBD1
clone size: few
J gene: TRBJ1-1
V gene: TRBV19
CDR3 protein: CASRFPRPGQGNAEAFF
CDR3 DNA: TGTGCCAGTCGTTTCCCACGACCGGGACAGGGGAACGCTGAAGCTTTCTTT

D gene: TRBD1
clone size: once
J gene: TRBJ1-5
V gene: TRBV18
CDR3 protein: CASSPRTGGQPQHF
CDR3 DNA: TGTGCCAGCTCACCTAGAACAGGGGGCCAGCCCCAGCATTTT

D gene: .
clone size: .
J gene: TRBJ1-6
V gene: TRBV7-6
CDR3 protein: CASSPSSDRRHSPLHF
CDR3 DNA: TGTGCCAGCAGCCCCTCGTCCGACAGGAGGCATTCACCCCTCCACTTT

D gene: TRBD1
clone size: .
J gene: TRBJ1-5
V gene: TRBV25-1
CDR3 protein: CASSQTGDRYNQPQHF
CDR3 DNA: TGTGCCAGCAGTCAGACAGGGGACCGATACAATCAGCCCCAGCATTTT

D gene: .
clone size: few
J gene: TRBJ1-5
V gene: TRBV19
CDR3 protein: CASSIEGGDPPQHF
CDR3 DNA: TGTGCCAGTAGTATAGAAGGGGGGGATCCGCCCCAGCATTTT

D gene: .
clone size: .
J gene: TRBJ1-5
V gene: TRBV19
CDR3 protein: CASSGRGFGSNQPQHF
CDR3 DNA: TGTGCCAGTAGTGGCCGGGGGTTCGGTAGCAATCAGCCCCAGCATTTT

D gene: .
clone size: .
J gene: TRBJ1-5
V gene: TRBV7-8
CDR3 protein: CASSLAGRERNQPQHF
CDR3 DNA: TGTGCCAGCAGCTTAGCTGGCAGGGAAAGGAATCAGCCCCAGCATTTT

D gene: TRBD1
clone size: .
J gene: TRBJ1-2
V gene: TRBV6-1
CDR3 protein: CASRDRDNYGYTF
CDR3 DNA: TGTGCCAGCCGGGACAGGGATAACTATGGCTACACCTTC

D gene: .
clone size: .
J gene: TRBJ1-2
V gene: TRBV2
CDR3 protein: CASSDPISGYGYTF
CDR3 DNA: TGTGCCAGCAGTGACCCTATATCGGGCTATGGCTACACCTTC

D gene: TRBD1
clone size: few
J gene: TRBJ2-1
V gene: TRBV27
CDR3 protein: CASSSLTGDPDKEQFF
CDR3 DNA: TGTGCCAGCAGTTCCCTGACAGGGGACCCCGACAAGGAGCAGTTCTTC

D gene: .
clone size: .
J gene: TRBJ2-6
V gene: TRBV7-3
CDR3 protein: CASSLWPGAGANVLTF
CDR3 DNA: TGTGCCAGCAGCTTATGGCCAGGGGCCGGGGCCAACGTCCTGACTTTC

D gene: .
clone size: few
J gene: TRBJ1-5
V gene: TRBV6-6
CDR3 protein: CASSSVSQPQHF
CDR3 DNA: TGTGCCAGCAGTTCTGTCAGTCAGCCCCAGCATTTT

D gene: TRBD2
clone size: few
J gene: TRBJ2-3
V gene: TRBV30
CDR3 protein: CAWRPSGATDTQYF
CDR3 DNA: TGTGCCTGGAGGCCGAGCGGGGCCACAGATACGCAGTATTTT

D gene: .
clone size: few
J gene: TRBJ1-5
V gene: TRBV30
CDR3 protein: CAWSPTRDQPQHF
CDR3 DNA: TGTGCCTGGAGTCCGACAAGAGATCAGCCCCAGCATTTT

D gene: .
clone size: .
J gene: TRBJ1-1
V gene: TRBV6-1
CDR3 protein: CASSARRRNTEAFF
CDR3 DNA: TGTGCCAGCAGTGCCAGACGGAGGAACACTGAAGCTTTCTTT

D gene: TRBD1
clone size: few
J gene: TRBJ1-2
V gene: TRBV18
CDR3 protein: CASSGTGDYGYTF
CDR3 DNA: TGTGCCAGCTCAGGGACAGGGGACTATGGCTACACCTTC

D gene: .
clone size: .
J gene: TRBJ2-1
V gene: TRBV5-4
CDR3 protein: CASSVPRGFYNEQFF
CDR3 DNA: TGTGCCAGCAGCGTCCCGCGGGGATTCTACAATGAGCAGTTCTTC

D gene: .
clone size: few
J gene: TRBJ2-2
V gene: TRBV19
CDR3 protein: CASSWQGINTGELFF
CDR3 DNA: TGTGCCAGTAGTTGGCAGGGGATAAACACCGGGGAGCTGTTTTTT

D gene: TRBD1
clone size: few
J gene: TRBJ2-5
V gene: TRBV5-5
CDR3 protein: CASSFDRVETQYF
CDR3 DNA: TGTGCCAGCAGCTTCGACAGGGTTGAGACCCAGTACTTC

D gene: TRBD2
clone size: .
J gene: TRBJ2-1
V gene: TRBV14
CDR3 protein: CASSVRTSLAGNEQFF
CDR3 DNA: TGTGCCAGCAGCGTCCGGACTAGCTTAGCTGGCAATGAGCAGTTCTTC

D gene: .
clone size: .
J gene: TRBJ2-3
V gene: TRBV2
CDR3 protein: CASSPDRLARTDTQYF
CDR3 DNA: TGTGCCAGCAGTCCTGACAGGCTGGCTCGCACAGATACGCAGTATTTT

D gene: .
clone size: few
J gene: TRBJ1-4
V gene: TRBV19
CDR3 protein: CASSIRGPGEKLFF
CDR3 DNA: TGTGCCAGTAGTATTCGAGGGCCTGGGGAAAAACTGTTTTTT

D gene: .
clone size: few
J gene: TRBJ1-3
V gene: TRBV6-1
CDR3 protein: CASSVDKPYSGNTIYF
CDR3 DNA: TGTGCCAGCAGTGTCGACAAGCCCTACTCTGGAAACACCATATATTTT

D gene: TRBD1
clone size: .
J gene: TRBJ2-1
V gene: TRBV7-7
CDR3 protein: CASSLAAGGEGEQFF
CDR3 DNA: TGTGCCAGCAGCTTAGCGGCAGGGGGCGAAGGTGAGCAGTTCTTC

D gene: TRBD1
clone size: .
J gene: TRBJ1-5
V gene: TRBV5-6
CDR3 protein: CASSLTGVIGQPQHF
CDR3 DNA: TGTGCCAGCAGCTTGACAGGGGTAATTGGTCAGCCCCAGCATTTT

D gene: TRBD2
clone size: .
J gene: TRBJ2-1
V gene: TRBV19
CDR3 protein: CASSISTQAGGYNEQFF
CDR3 DNA: TGTGCCAGTAGTATCTCCACCCAGGCGGGGGGTTACAATGAGCAGTTCTTC

D gene: .
clone size: few
J gene: TRBJ1-2
V gene: TRBV27
CDR3 protein: CASSGGRDDYGYTF
CDR3 DNA: TGTGCCAGCAGCGGGGGGCGCGATGACTATGGCTACACCTTC

D gene: .
clone size: .
J gene: TRBJ1-6
V gene: TRBV6-6
CDR3 protein: CASSLARTASIISLHF
CDR3 DNA: TGTGCCAGCAGTTTAGCCCGGACAGCCAGTATTATATCCCTCCACTTT

D gene: .
clone size: few
J gene: TRBJ1-2
V gene: TRBV5-4
CDR3 protein: CASSPQGGWDYGYTF
CDR3 DNA: TGTGCCAGCAGCCCCCAGGGAGGATGGGACTATGGCTACACCTTC

D gene: .
clone size: few
J gene: TRBJ1-5
V gene: TRBV2
CDR3 protein: CASRAGFNQPQHF
CDR3 DNA: TGTGCCAGCAGGGCGGGCTTCAATCAGCCCCAGCATTTT